This TCR beta chain is from a study of shared T cell receptors in the human thymus. TCRdb keeps only in-frame clones here, not all; method: immunoSEQ multiplex PCR. The sample lists some 700,000 clones; more than 75% were seen once. The CDR3 runs 12 residues. V shed 4 bases and J shed 6 bases, with 8 bases lying between them. The germline V gene encodes CDR1 SEHNR and CDR2 FQNEAQ (reference sequence). In this sample, this clone turned up once. These data were also reused for a study on human thymus T cells.

The sample comprised thymocytes. This sequence originates from a boy younger than two with a congenital heart defect. The V and J genes are TRBV7-9 and TRBJ2-3; D remains ambiguous. CDR3 sequence reads: CASSSSRDTQYF. CDR3 bases: TGTGCCAGCAGCTCATCTCGGGATACGCAGTATTTT.